These 12 T cell receptor beta chains share one sample of origin, sequenced in a study of metastatic and nonmetastatic thyroid tumors. Thyroid surgery took place with no prior treatment in any patient. From the PCR reads, TCRdb re-called clones with MiXCR. The sample consists of approximately 84,000 clones, about 15% of them appearing once. The specimen sequenced was blood. The receptors here all came from a female donor with papillary thyroid cancer or a benign thyroid nodule (not recorded which). Some clones in this sample may be carry-over from other donors' samples.

This clone occurred many times. The rearrangement links TRBV7-2 to TRBJ1-5; tentative D call: TRBD1 (6 bases). Between the trimmed V and J ends, which lost 4 bases and 4 bases, there was a span of 8 bases. There are 13 residues in the CDR3. Germline V gives CDR1 SGHTA, CDR2 FQGNSA. DNA of the CDR3: TGTGCCAGCAGCTGGGGGCCTAATCAGCCCCAGCATTTT. It is translated as CASSWGPNQPQHF.

This clone was counted at least ten times. The chain couples TRBV5-1 to TRBJ2-5; D ambiguous. Per germline, CDR1 SGHRS and CDR2 YFSETQ. The CDR3 extends over 14 amino acids. Trimming left V 2 bases short and J 3 bases short, with 11 bases between. CDR3 DNA: TGCGCCAGCAGCTTCAACGGAAGAAAAGAGACCCAGTACTTC. This encodes CASSFNGRKETQYF.

This clone was seen many times. V is TRBV6-9 and J is TRBJ2-3; 10 bases are a match to TRBD2. The junction had 13 bases not matched to a gene; V was cut back by 1 base and J by 6 bases. The germline V gene encodes CDR1 MNHGY and CDR2 SVAAGI. The CDR3 has 18 amino acids. CDR3 coding DNA: TGTGCCAGCAGTTATTGTAGCCAGCGGGGGGGCGAGGGGGATACGCAGTATTTT. The encoded protein is CASSYCSQRGGEGDTQYF.

Many counts were recorded for this clone. V is TRBV6-1 and J is TRBJ2-7, with a tentative D call TRBD1 (5 bases). There are 14 residues in the CDR3. Trimming left V 5 bases short and J 4 bases short, with 15 bases between. Germline CDR1 reads MNHNS; CDR2 reads SASEGT. The chain's CDR3 is CASSRGLGGYEQYF. As DNA, the CDR3 is TGTGCCAGCAGTAGGGGCCTAGGTGGATACGAGCAGTACTTC.

This clone was detected ten times or more. CDR3 sequence reads: CSAKLLGRTSYEQYF. In nucleotides, the CDR3 is TGCAGTGCTAAACTGCTGGGGAGAACCTCCTACGAGCAGTACTTC. J is TRBJ2-7 and V is TRBV20-1; TRBD2 might be the D (5 bases). The germline V gene encodes CDR1 DFQATT and CDR2 SNEGSKA (reference sequence). CDR3 length equals 15 residues. The V end lost 4 bases, the J end lost 0 bases, and 16 bases lay between the germline ends.

This clone was counted at least ten times. This chain links TRBV20-1 with TRBJ1-2; TRBD1 agrees at 7 bases. V lost 6 bases to trimming and J lost 6 bases; unmatched junction nucleotides: 13. The CDR3 length is 14 residues. In germline, CDR1 is DFQATT, CDR2 SNEGSKA (reference sequence). CDR3 sequence: CSARPTGIGHGYTF. In DNA, the CDR3 is TGCAGTGCCAGGCCGACAGGGATAGGTCATGGCTACACCTTC.

This clone was seen many times. The chain joins TRBV5-1 to TRBJ2-7; D possibly corresponds to TRBD1 (6 bases). In germline, CDR1 is SGHRS, CDR2 YFSETQ. The CDR3 spans 16 residues. Between the trimmed V and J ends, which lost 4 bases and 2 bases, there was a span of 19 bases. The CDR3 DNA is TGCGCCAGCAGCGAAACACCGGGACACATTACCTACGAGCAGTACTTC. Its protein is CASSETPGHITYEQYF.

This clone occurred many times. V is TRBV7-2 and J is TRBJ2-5; D uncertain. This CDR3 is 13 amino acids long. Germline lookup yields CDR1 SGHTA and CDR2 FQGNSA. V dropped 5 bases and J dropped 5 bases, with 12 bases sitting between them. CDR3 sequence: CASSPIGSETQYF. The DNA for the CDR3 is TGTGCCAGCAGCCCGATAGGTTCCGAGACCCAGTACTTC.

This clone came up many times. The V and J genes are TRBV28 and TRBJ1-2, with 9 bases lining up with TRBD1. This CDR3 has 15 amino acids. V lost 1 base to trimming and J lost 2 bases; unmatched junction nucleotides: 2. Germline assignment: CDR1 MDHEN and CDR2 SYDVKM. The CDR3 DNA follows: TGTGCCAGCAGTTTATCCGGGACAGGGAACTATGGCTACACCTTC. The encoded protein is CASSLSGTGNYGYTF.

The J gene is TRBJ2-7, the V gene TRBV27, with D tentatively TRBD2 (6 bases). The V gene lost 2 bases and the J gene lost 4 bases, with 15 bases spanning the gap. Germline-derived CDR1 and CDR2 are MNHEY and SMNVEV (reference sequence). The CDR3 loop spans 15 amino acids. The DNA of the CDR3 is TGTGCCAGCAGTTTAGGGGCTGGACTAACGTACGAGCAGTACTTC. Translated: CASSLGAGLTYEQYF.

The table lists this clone with many counts. The chain is built from TRBV3-1 and TRBJ2-5, with TRBD2 matching 12 bases. The germline CDR1 and CDR2 sequences are LGHDT and YNNKEL (reference sequence). The CDR3 has 17 residues. J was trimmed by 2 bases and V by 3 bases; bases with no gene match: 7. The CDR3: CASSHPSGGGLQETQYF. DNA of the CDR3: TGTGCCAGCAGCCATCCTAGCGGGGGGGGCCTACAAGAGACCCAGTACTTC.

There are a few counts of this clone. The DNA for the CDR3 is TGTGCCACCAGCAGAGGGGTATCTCCGCGATTCACCGGGGAGCTGTTTTTT. Translated, it gives CATSRGVSPRFTGELFF. The chain links TRBV15 to TRBJ2-2; D gene uncertain. The CDR3 has 17 residues. Germline V gene data show CDR1 as LNHNV and CDR2 as YYDKDF (reference sequence). Trimming took off 1 base at V and 4 bases at J, with 16 bases between the two ends. Full variable domain (missing parts from reference TRBV15 and TRBJ2-2): DAMVIQNPRYQVTQFGKPVTLSCSQTLNHNVMYWYQQKSSQAPKLLFHYYDKDFNNEADTPDNFQSRRPNTSFCFLDIRSPGLGDTAMYLCATSRGVSPRFTGELFFGEGSRLTVL.